The rows below give T cell receptor beta chains drawn from one sample of a study of cytotoxic CD8 clonotypes in ibrutinib-treated CLL. Profiled with immunoSEQ multiplex PCR; TCRdb holds only in-frame clones, not every one. This sample carries tens of thousands of clones, 55% to 65% of them seen once, and the ten largest clones take around 21%. Sequences were derived from PBMCs, sampled after 24 months of ibrutinib treatment. These receptors were obtained from a human donor with chronic lymphocytic leukemia. Each CDR3 is given with its conserved first and last residue. Each record gives: clone size, D gene, J gene, V gene, CDR3 DNA, CDR3 protein. A D gene is named only where the DNA matches it firmly. Not all rows give a size; the values are once, few, many and, for expanded clones, a class.

>few|-|TRBJ2-3|TRBV29-1
TGCAGCGGACAACAGAAGACTAGCACAGATACGCAGTATTTT
CSGQQKTSTDTQYF
>-|TRBD2|TRBJ2-7|TRBV5-1
TGCGCCAGCAGCAGGAGCGGGACCACTTACTACGAGCAGTACTTC
CASSRSGTTYYEQYF
>-|-|TRBJ1-3|TRBV6-1
TGTGCCAGCCTCCTTGGAAACACCATATATTTT
CASLLGNTIYF
>-|-|TRBJ1-4|TRBV10-3
TGTGCCAGCAGTTACCAGGGTATATCCCCAACTAATGAAAAACTGTTTTTT
CASSYQGISPTNEKLFF
>-|-|TRBJ1-5|TRBV27
TGTGCCAGCAGTTTGTTTAGCAATCAGCCCCAGCATTTT
CASSLFSNQPQHF
>-|-|TRBJ1-4|TRBV5-5
TGTGCCAGCAGCTCCGGACAGACTGAAAAACTGTTTTTT
CASSSGQTEKLFF
>-|-|TRBJ1-6|TRBV19
TGTGCCAGTAGACTGACCGCCGAGGGAAGGAGGAATTCACCCCTCCACTTT
CASRLTAEGRRNSPLHF
>few|-|TRBJ1-2|TRBV6-6
TGTGCCAGCAGTTCGACAGGAACCCTCTATGGCTACACCTTC
CASSSTGTLYGYTF
>few|-|TRBJ1-1|TRBV4-2
TGTGCCAGCAGCCAAGCACCAGGGTACACTGAAGCTTTCTTT
CASSQAPGYTEAFF
>-|TRBD2|TRBJ2-3|TRBV4-2
TGTGCCAGCAGCCAAGATATGGGACTAGCGGGATCTTTACCGTACACAGATACGCAGTATTTT
CASSQDMGLAGSLPYTDTQYF
>-|-|TRBJ1-6|TRBV27
TGTGCCAGCAGTTCTCAGTCGTATAATTCACCCCTCCACTTT
CASSSQSYNSPLHF
>-|-|TRBJ1-3|TRBV5-1
TGCGCCAGCAGCTTGGGAAATAGACCCCAGGGCCCTGGAAACACCATATATTTT
CASSLGNRPQGPGNTIYF
>-|-|TRBJ1-3|TRBV5-1
TGCGCCAGCAGCTTGGAGGGGGTGGCGTATGGAAACACCATATATTTT
CASSLEGVAYGNTIYF
>-|TRBD2|TRBJ2-1|TRBV4-2
TGTGCCAGCAGCCAACCCAGGACTAGCGGGATTGAATTTGGGACCAATGAGCAGTTCTTC
CASSQPRTSGIEFGTNEQFF
>few|-|TRBJ1-2|TRBV29-1
TGCAGCGTTGTAGCTAACTATGGCTACACCTTC
CSVVANYGYTF
>-|TRBD1|TRBJ1-4|TRBV5-1
TGCGCCAGCAGCTTGGTGGGACAGGGCCGTGAAAAACTGTTTTTT
CASSLVGQGREKLFF
>once|-|TRBJ1-1|TRBV5-4
TGTGCCAGCAGCGTCCCTGGCGGCACTGAAGCTTTCTTT
CASSVPGGTEAFF
>-|-|TRBJ2-3|TRBV10-3
TGTGCCATCAGTGAGTCGCAGGGACGGGCAGATACGCAGTATTTT
CAISESQGRADTQYF
>-|-|TRBJ2-7|TRBV5-1
TGCGCCAGCAGCTTTGGCCGGAGCTCCTACGAGCAGTACTTC
CASSFGRSSYEQYF
>-|-|TRBJ1-1|TRBV7-2
TGTGCCAGCAGCCTGACAGGTCGGATGAACACTGAAGCTTTCTTT
CASSLTGRMNTEAFF
>few|-|TRBJ1-6|TRBV11-2
TGTGCCAGCAGCTTATCTGGCACCCTCCACTTT
CASSLSGTLHF
>-|-|TRBJ1-5|TRBV25-1
TGTGCCAGCAGTCGCGGAGGGTCGGGCCAGCCCCAGCATTTT
CASSRGGSGQPQHF
>-|-|TRBJ2-2|TRBV9
TGTGCCAGCAGCGTAGATGGGATCGGGGAGCTGTTTTTT
CASSVDGIGELFF